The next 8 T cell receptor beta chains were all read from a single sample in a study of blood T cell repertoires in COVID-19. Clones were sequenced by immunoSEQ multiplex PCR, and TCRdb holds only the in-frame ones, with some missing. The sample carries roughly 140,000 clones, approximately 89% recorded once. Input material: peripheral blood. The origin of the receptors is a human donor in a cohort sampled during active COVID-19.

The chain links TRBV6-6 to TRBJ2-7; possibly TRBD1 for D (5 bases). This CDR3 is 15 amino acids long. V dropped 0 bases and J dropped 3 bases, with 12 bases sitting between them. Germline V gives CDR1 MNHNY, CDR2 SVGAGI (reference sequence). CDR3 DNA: TGTGCCAGCAGTTACTCAGCAGGGTCAGGCTACGAGCAGTACTTC. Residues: CASSYSAGSGYEQYF.

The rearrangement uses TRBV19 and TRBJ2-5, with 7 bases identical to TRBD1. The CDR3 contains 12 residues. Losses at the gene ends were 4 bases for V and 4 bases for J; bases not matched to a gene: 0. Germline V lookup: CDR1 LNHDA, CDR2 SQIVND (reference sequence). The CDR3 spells CASSTGGETQYF. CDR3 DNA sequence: TGTGCCAGTAGTACAGGGGGAGAGACCCAGTACTTC.

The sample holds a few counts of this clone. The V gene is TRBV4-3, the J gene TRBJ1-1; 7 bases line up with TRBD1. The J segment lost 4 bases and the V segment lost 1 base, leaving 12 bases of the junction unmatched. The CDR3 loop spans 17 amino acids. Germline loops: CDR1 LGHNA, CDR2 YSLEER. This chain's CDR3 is CASSQVKGAAFGTEAFF. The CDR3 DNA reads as TGCGCCAGCAGCCAAGTTAAGGGGGCGGCTTTCGGCACTGAAGCTTTCTTT.

The CDR3 is CASKLGGGDTEAFF. As DNA, the CDR3 is TGTGCCAGCAAACTCGGGGGAGGGGACACTGAAGCTTTCTTT. The chain links TRBV6-5 to TRBJ1-1, with a tentative D call TRBD1 (5 bases). The CDR3 runs to 14 residues. Germline V lookup: CDR1 MNHEY, CDR2 SVGAGI. The V end lost 7 bases, the J end lost 3 bases, and 15 bases lay between the germline ends.

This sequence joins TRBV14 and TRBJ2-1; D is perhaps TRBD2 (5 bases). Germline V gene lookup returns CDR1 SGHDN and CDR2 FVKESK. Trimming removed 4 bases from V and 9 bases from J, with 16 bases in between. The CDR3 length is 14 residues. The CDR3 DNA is TGTGCCAGCAGCCCCCATCTAGCTGCGACTGAGCAGTTCTTC. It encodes CASSPHLAATEQFF. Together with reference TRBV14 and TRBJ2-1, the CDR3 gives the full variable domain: EAGVTQFPSHSVIEKGQTVTLRCDPISGHDNLYWYRRVMGKEIKFLLHFVKESKQDESGMPNNRFLAERTGGTYSTLKVQPAELEDSGVYFCASSPHLAATEQFFGPGTRLTVL.

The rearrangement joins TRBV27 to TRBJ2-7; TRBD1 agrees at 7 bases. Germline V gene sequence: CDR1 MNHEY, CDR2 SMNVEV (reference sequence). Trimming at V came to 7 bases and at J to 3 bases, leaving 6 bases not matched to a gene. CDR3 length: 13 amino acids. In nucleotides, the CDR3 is TGTGCCAGCAAGAGCAGGGGGAGCTACGAGCAGTACTTC. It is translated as CASKSRGSYEQYF.

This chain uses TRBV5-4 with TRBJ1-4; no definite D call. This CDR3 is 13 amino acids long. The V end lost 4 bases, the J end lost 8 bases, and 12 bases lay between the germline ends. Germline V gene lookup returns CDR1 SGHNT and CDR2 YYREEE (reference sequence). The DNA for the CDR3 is TGTGCCAGCAGCCCTTCCCCGGGGGAAAAACTGTTTTTT. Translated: CASSPSPGEKLFF.

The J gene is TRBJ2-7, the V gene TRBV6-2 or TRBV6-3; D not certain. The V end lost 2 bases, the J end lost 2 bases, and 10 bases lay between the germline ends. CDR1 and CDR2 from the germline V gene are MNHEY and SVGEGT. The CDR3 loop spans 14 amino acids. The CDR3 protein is CASSYLSRTYEQYF. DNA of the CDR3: TGTGCCAGCAGTTACCTAAGCCGAACCTACGAGCAGTACTTC.